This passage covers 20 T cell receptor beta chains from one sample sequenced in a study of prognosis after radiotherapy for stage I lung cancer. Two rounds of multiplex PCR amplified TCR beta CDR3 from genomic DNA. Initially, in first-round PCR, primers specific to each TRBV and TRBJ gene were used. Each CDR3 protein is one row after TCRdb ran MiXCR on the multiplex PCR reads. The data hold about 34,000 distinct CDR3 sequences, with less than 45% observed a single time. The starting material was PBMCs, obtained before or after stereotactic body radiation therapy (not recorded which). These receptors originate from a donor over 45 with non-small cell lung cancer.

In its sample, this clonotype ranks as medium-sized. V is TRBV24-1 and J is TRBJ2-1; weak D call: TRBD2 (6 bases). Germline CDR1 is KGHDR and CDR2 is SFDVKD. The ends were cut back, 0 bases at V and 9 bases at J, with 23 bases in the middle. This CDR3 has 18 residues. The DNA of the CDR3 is TGTGCCACCAGTGATTTGCCGCCCGCGTTCGGGGGACGGGGTGAGCAGTTCTTC. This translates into CATSDLPPAFGGRGEQFF.

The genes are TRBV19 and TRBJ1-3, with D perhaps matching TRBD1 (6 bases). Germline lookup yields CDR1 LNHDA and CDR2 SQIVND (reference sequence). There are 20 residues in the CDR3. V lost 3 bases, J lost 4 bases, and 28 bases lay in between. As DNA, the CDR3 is TGTGCCAGTAGTATCTCTCGGACAGAAAAAATAACTGTTGACGGAAACACCATATATTTT. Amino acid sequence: CASSISRTEKITVDGNTIYF.

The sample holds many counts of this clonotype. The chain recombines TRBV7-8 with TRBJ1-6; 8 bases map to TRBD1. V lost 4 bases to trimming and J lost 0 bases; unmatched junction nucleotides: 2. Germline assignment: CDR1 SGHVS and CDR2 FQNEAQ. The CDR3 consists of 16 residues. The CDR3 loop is CASSSQGGSYNSPLHF. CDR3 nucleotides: TGTGCCAGCAGCTCACAGGGGGGCTCCTATAATTCACCCCTCCACTTT.

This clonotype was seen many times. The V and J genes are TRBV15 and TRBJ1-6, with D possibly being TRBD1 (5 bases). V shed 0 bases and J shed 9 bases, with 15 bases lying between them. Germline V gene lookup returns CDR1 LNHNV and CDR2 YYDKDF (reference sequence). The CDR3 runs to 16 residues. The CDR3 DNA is TGTGCCACCAGCAGAGATCCCGAGGGGTTCAGTTCACCCCTCCACTTT. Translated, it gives CATSRDPEGFSSPLHF.

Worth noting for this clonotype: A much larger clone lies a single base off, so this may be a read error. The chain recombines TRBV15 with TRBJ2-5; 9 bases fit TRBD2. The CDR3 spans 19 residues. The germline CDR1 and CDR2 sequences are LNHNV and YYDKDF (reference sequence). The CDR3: CATSREIQGLAFLKDTQYF. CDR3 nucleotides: TGTGCCACCAGCAGAGAAATACAGGGACTAGCTTTTTTGAAAGATACCCAGTACTTC. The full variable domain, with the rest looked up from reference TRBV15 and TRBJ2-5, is DAMVIQNPRYQVTQFGKPVTLSCSQTLNHNVMYWYQQKSSQAPKLLFHYYDKDFNNEADTPDNFQSRRPNTSFCFLDIRSPGLGDTAMYLCATSREIQGLAFLKDTQYFGPGTRLLVL.

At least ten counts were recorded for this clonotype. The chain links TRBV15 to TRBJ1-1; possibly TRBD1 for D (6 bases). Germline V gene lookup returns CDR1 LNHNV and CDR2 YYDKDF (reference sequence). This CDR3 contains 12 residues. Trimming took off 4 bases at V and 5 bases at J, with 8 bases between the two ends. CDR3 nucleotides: TGTGCCACCAGCAAAGGGGGGACTGAAGCTTTCTTT. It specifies CATSKGGTEAFF.

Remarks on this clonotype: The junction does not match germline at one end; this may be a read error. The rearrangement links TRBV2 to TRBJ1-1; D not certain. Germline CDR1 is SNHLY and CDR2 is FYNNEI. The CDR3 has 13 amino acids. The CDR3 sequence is CASTEAWGTEAFF. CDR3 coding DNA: TGTGCAAGCACGGAGGCCTGGGGCACTGAAGCTTTCTTT.

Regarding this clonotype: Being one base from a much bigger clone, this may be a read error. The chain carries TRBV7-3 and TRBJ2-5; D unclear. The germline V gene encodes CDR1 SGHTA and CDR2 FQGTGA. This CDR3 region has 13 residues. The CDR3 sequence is CASILGRQETQYF. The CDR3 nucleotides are TGTGCCAGCATCTTAGGCAGACAAGAGACCCAGTACTTC.

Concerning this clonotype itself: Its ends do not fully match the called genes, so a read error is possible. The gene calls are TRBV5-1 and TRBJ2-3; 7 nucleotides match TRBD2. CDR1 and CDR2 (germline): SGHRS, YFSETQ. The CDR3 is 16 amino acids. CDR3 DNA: TGCGCCAGCAGCCGATTTACTAGCGTGAGCACAGATACTCAGTATTTT. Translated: CASSRFTSVSTDTQYF.

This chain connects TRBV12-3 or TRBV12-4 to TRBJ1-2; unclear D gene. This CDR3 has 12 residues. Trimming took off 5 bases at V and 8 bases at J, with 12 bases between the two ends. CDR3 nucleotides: TGTGCCAGCAGTCTCGGACTGCGGGGCTACACCTTC. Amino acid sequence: CASSLGLRGYTF.

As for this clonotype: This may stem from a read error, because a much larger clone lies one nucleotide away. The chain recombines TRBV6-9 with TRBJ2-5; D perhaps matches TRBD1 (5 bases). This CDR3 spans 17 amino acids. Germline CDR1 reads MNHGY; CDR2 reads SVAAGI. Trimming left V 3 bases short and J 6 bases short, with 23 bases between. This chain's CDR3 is CASSYSMQGAKMKTQYF. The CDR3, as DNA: TGTGCCAGCAGTTACTCCATGCAAGGGGCCAAGATGAAGACCCAGTACTTC.

In DNA form, the CDR3 reads TGTGCCAGCTCACCACAAACCTGGCTAGATAATTCACCCCTCCACTTT. Protein product: CASSPQTWLDNSPLHF. The J gene is TRBJ1-6, the V gene TRBV18, with D hard to call. Trimming removed 1 base from V and 5 bases from J, with 12 bases in between. Germline lookup yields CDR1 KGHSH and CDR2 LQKENI. This CDR3 spans 16 amino acids.

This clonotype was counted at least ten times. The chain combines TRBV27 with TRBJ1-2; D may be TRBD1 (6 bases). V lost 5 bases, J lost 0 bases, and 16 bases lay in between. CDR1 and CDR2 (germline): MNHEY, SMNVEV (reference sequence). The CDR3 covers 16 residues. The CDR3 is CASSPDAGGSNYGYTF. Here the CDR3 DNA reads TGTGCCAGCAGTCCTGACGCGGGGGGCTCTAACTATGGCTACACCTTC.

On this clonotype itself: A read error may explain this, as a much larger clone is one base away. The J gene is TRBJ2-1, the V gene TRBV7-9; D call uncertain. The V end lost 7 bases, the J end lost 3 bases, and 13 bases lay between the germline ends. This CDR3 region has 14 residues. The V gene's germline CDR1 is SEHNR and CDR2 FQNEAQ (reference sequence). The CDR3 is CASISDKNYNEQFF. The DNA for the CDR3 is TGTGCCAGCATCTCAGACAAGAACTACAATGAGCAGTTCTTC.

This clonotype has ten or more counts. CDR3 DNA sequence: TGTGCCTGGATCCAGGGGGCGGGTGGCTACACCTTC. It is translated as CAWIQGAGGYTF. V gene TRBV30 combines with J gene TRBJ1-2; 8 bases fit TRBD1. The CDR3 extends over 12 amino acids. Germline V gene sequence: CDR1 GTSNPN, CDR2 SVGIG (reference sequence). Unmatched junction bases numbered 5, after V lost 4 bases and J lost 7 bases.

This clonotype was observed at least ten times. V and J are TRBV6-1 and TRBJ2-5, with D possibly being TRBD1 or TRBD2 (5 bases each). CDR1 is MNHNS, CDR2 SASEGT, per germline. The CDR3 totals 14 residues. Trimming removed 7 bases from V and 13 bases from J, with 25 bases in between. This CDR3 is CASTERAGQPFGYF. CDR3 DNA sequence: TGTGCCAGCACCGAGAGGGCAGGACAACCTTTTGGGTACTTC.

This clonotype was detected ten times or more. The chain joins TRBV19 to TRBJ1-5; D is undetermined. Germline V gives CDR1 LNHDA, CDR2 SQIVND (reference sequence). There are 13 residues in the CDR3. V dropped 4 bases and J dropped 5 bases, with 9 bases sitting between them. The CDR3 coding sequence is TGTGCCAGTAGTAGGAACAGAGATCAGCCCCAGCATTTT. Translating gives CASSRNRDQPQHF.

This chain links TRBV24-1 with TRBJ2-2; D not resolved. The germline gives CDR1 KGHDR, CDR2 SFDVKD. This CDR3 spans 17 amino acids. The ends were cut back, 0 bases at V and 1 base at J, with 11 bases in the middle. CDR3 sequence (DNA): TGTGCCACCAGTGATTTGAGAGGTATGGAGAACACCGGGGAGCTGTTTTTT. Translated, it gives CATSDLRGMENTGELFF.

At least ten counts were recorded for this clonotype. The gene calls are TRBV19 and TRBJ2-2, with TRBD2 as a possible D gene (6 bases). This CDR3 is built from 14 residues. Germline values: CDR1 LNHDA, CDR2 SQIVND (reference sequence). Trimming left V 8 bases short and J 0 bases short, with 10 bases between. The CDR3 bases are TGTGCCAGTTGTGGGAGGACGAACACCGGGGAGCTGTTTTTT. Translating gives CASCGRTNTGELFF. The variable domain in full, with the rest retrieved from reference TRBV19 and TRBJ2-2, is DGGITQSPKYLFRKEGQNVTLSCEQNLNHDAMYWYRQDPGQGLRLIYYSQIVNDFQKGDIAEGYSVSREKKESFPLTVTSAQKNPTAFYLCASCGRTNTGELFFGEGSRLTVL.

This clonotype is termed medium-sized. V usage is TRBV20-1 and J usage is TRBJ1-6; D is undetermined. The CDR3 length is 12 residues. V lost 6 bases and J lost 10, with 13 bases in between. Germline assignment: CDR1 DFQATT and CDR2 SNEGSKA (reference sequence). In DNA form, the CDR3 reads TGCAGTGCCCCGATTCCGGGGTCACCCCTCCACTTT. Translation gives CSAPIPGSPLHF.